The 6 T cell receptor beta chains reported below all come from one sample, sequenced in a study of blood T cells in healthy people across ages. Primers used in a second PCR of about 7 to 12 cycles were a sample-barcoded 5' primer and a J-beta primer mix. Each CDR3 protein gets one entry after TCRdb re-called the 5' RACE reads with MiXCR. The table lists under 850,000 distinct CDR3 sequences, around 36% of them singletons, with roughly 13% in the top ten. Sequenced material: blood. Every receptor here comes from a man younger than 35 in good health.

CDR3 sequence: CASSLLTSGETQYF. DNA for the CDR3: TGTGCCAGCAGTTTACTGACTAGCGGAGAGACCCAGTACTTC. The V and J genes are TRBV12-3 or TRBV12-4 and TRBJ2-5, with 9 positions matching TRBD2. The CDR3 is 14 amino acids. The ends lost 2 bases at V and 4 bases at J; junction bases unmatched: 2.

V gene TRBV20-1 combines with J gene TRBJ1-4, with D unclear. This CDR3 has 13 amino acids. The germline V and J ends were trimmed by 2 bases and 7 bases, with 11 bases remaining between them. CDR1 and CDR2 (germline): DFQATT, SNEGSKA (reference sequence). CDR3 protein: CSARRGIGEKLFF. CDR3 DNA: TGCAGTGCTAGAAGAGGGATTGGTGAAAAACTGTTTTTT.

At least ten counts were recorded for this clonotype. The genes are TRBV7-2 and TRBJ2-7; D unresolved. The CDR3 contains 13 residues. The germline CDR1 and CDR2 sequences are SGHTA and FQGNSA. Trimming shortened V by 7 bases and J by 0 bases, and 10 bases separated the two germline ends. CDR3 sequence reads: CASTMVSSYEQYF. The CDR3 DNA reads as TGTGCCAGCACCATGGTCAGCTCCTACGAGCAGTACTTC.

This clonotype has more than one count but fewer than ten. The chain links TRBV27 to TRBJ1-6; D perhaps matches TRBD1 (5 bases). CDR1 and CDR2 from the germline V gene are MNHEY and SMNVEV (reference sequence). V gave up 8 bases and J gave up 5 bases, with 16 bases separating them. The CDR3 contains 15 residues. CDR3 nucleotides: TGTGCCAGCTCCCCGGTGGACACTGATAATTCACCCCTCCACTTT. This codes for CASSPVDTDNSPLHF.

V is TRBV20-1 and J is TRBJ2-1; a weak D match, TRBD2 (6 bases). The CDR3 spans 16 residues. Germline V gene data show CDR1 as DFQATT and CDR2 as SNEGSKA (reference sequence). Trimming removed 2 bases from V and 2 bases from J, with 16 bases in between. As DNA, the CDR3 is TGCAGTGCTAGACCCGTTGGCGGGAACACCTACAATGAGCAGTTCTTC. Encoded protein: CSARPVGGNTYNEQFF.

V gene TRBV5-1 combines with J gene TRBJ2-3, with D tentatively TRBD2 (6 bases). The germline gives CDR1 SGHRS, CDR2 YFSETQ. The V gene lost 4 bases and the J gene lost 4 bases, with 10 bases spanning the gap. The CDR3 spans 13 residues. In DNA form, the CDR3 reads TGCGCCAGCAGCGTGTGGGAGGCAGATACGCAGTATTTT. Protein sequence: CASSVWEADTQYF.